This section outlines one TCR beta chain sequence together with its context. What it binds is not known. This entry comes from a study of CD8 T cells in Susac syndrome. Study findings and constraints: The TCR sequencing and HLA analysis in the study involved a relatively small number of individuals, as the study acknowledged.

The authors carried out high-throughput sequencing of TCR beta. They applied it to CD8+ and CD4+ T cells obtained from blood. FACS enriched CD8+ TEMRA cells, while bulk CD8+ and CD4+ were negatively isolated. V lost 6 bases, J lost 3 bases, and 9 bases stayed unmatched. The CDR3 sequence is 15 residues long. Germline V gene sequence: CDR1 SEHNR, CDR2 FQNEAQ (reference sequence). Random hexamers were used to reverse transcribe the RNA input (0.5 to 1 ug). Across 54 Vbeta and 13 Jbeta, immunoSEQ multiplex PCR amplified TCR beta CDR3. Each CDR3 protein is one row after TCRdb ran MiXCR on the immunoSEQ multiplex PCR reads. The sample yields around 220,000 distinct CDR3 sequences, 80% to 95% seen once.

The TCR originated in a human donor with multiple sclerosis. This chain links TRBV7-9 with TRBJ1-2; 8 bases match TRBD1. The sequencing sample was made of CD8+ T cells from PBMCs. The CDR3 sequence is CASRTMDREYYGYTF. The CDR3 DNA is TGTGCCAGCAGGACGATGGACAGGGAATACTATGGCTACACCTTC.